The TCR beta chain under discussion was sequenced for a study of CD8 T cell repertoires and HIV-1 epitope variants. For the study at large: T cells were stimulated with Twenty-five Gag and Nef peptides separately. Tested: three Gag epitope families, Nef HW9 and YT9.

CDR3 size: 13 residues. With 7 bases removed from V and 3 bases from J, the gap between germline ends came to 12 bases. The germline CDR1 and CDR2 sequences are LNHDA and SQIVND (reference sequence). On the immunoSEQ platform, TCR beta CDR3s were sequenced at survey depth. Generated by immunoSEQ multiplex PCR, the TCRdb table keeps only in-frame clones and is missing some. Of approximately 90,000 clones in the sample, 74% are singletons; the top ten hold more than 25%. As to this clone: The antigen is unknown.

Study-level results: The TAALDMSHF plasma variant had no responses, unlike KF9 (roughly 5 clonotypes) and HW9 (one).

The receptor was derived from a male donor with HIV. The V gene is TRBV19, the J gene TRBJ1-1, with a tentative D call TRBD1 (5 bases). Sample: uncultured baseline CD8+ T cells from peripheral blood mononuclear cells (PBMCs). Here the CDR3 reads CASIKGTYTEAFF. The CDR3 DNA is TGTGCCAGTATCAAGGGGACTTACACTGAAGCTTTCTTT.